The 23 T cell receptor beta chains below were found in one sample sequenced in a study of T-cell reconstitution after alpha-beta-depleted transplantation in children. Unique molecular identifiers featured in how the TCRbeta library was prepared. TCRdb passed the PCR reads through MiXCR, listing each CDR3 protein once. The data contain roughly 110,000 distinct CDR3 sequences, 10% to 13% of them singletons. The source was PBMCs, collected before TCRalphabeta/CD19-depleted stem cell transplant. The receptors stem from a boy younger than 10 with acute lymphoblastic leukemia, due to receive a stem cell transplant.

This clonotype was counted many times. The CDR3 nucleotides read TGTGCCAGCAGCCCGAGGACAGGTAGCCCCTACAATGAGCAGTTCTTC. Translated: CASSPRTGSPYNEQFF. This chain connects TRBV3-1 to TRBJ2-1; TRBD1 matches at 7 bases. The CDR3 loop spans 16 amino acids. V was pared by 4 bases and J by 2 bases, with 8 bases of the junction left unmatched. Per germline, CDR1 LGHDT and CDR2 YNNKEL (reference sequence).

This clonotype was detected many times. V gene TRBV20-1 combines with J gene TRBJ1-2; weak D call: TRBD1 (6 bases). Germline V gives CDR1 DFQATT, CDR2 SNEGSKA (reference sequence). Trimming shortened V by 0 bases and J by 3 bases, and 8 bases separated the two germline ends. The CDR3 spans 13 residues. CDR3 coding DNA: TGCAGTGCTAGAGAAGGGGGTCACTATGGCTACACCTTC. Translation gives CSAREGGHYGYTF.

This clonotype has at least ten counts. The chain links TRBV12-3 or TRBV12-4 to TRBJ2-7, with unresolved D. The CDR3 is 15 residues long. V shed 5 bases and J shed 2 bases, with 16 bases lying between them. The chain's CDR3 is CASSPPRVQTYEQYF. The CDR3 DNA reads TGTGCCAGCAGTCCCCCCCGTGTACAGACCTACGAGCAGTACTTC.

This clonotype has only a few counts. This sequence joins TRBV20-1 and TRBJ1-1; no clear D gene. The ends were cut back, 0 bases at V and 1 base at J, with 6 bases in the middle. This CDR3 spans 13 amino acids. The V gene's germline CDR1 is DFQATT and CDR2 SNEGSKA (reference sequence). The CDR3 sequence: CSARDIRNTEAFF. The CDR3 DNA is TGCAGTGCTAGAGACATCAGGAACACTGAAGCTTTCTTT.

This clonotype was seen many times. The chain carries TRBV12-3 or TRBV12-4 and TRBJ2-3; 8 bases map to TRBD2. The J segment lost 0 bases and the V segment lost 7 bases, leaving 9 bases of the junction unmatched. CDR3 size: 16 residues. CDR3 coding DNA: TGTGCCAGCACCCCTAGCGGGCGATCTAGCACAGATACGCAGTATTTT. Its protein product is CASTPSGRSSTDTQYF.

This clonotype was observed at least ten times. J is TRBJ2-1 and V is TRBV20-1; D is perhaps TRBD1 or TRBD2 (5 bases each). The CDR3 sequence is 14 residues long. Trimming stripped 2 bases from V and 8 bases from J, with 16 bases between. The germline V gene has CDR1 DFQATT and CDR2 SNEGSKA (reference sequence). The CDR3 sequence: CSARRGAVFDEQFF. DNA of the CDR3: TGCAGTGCTAGAAGGGGAGCCGTGTTCGATGAGCAGTTCTTC.

This sequence joins TRBV20-1 and TRBJ2-7, with D possibly matching TRBD1 (5 bases). Germline V lookup: CDR1 DFQATT, CDR2 SNEGSKA (reference sequence). The CDR3 is made up of 13 amino acids. V was trimmed by 1 base and J by 1 base, leaving 8 bases between them. This CDR3 reads CSARGGLSYEQYF. CDR3 sequence (DNA): TGCAGTGCTAGAGGGGGCTTGTCCTACGAGCAGTACTTC.

The chain joins TRBV5-8 to TRBJ2-1; D is unresolved. V shed 2 bases and J shed 12 bases, with 6 bases lying between them. This CDR3 has 10 amino acids. Looked up from germline, CDR1 is SGHTS and CDR2 is YDEGEE. CDR3 nucleotides: TGTGCCAGCAGCTTTGGTCCGCAGTTCTTC. It translates to CASSFGPQFF.

This clonotype has only a few counts. The chain uses TRBV4-1 and TRBJ2-3; 12 bases map to TRBD2. Unmatched junction bases numbered 19, after V lost 1 base and J lost 2 bases. This CDR3 is 22 amino acids long. Germline-derived CDR1 and CDR2 are MGHRA and YSYEKL. The CDR3 sequence: CASSQGRGLGTSGLLITDTQYF. In DNA form, the CDR3 reads TGCGCCAGCAGCCAAGGGAGGGGGCTTGGGACTAGCGGGCTCCTCATCACAGATACGCAGTATTTT.

This clonotype was observed at least ten times. The V and J genes are TRBV7-8 and TRBJ2-3, with D uncertain. Germline V gene lookup returns CDR1 SGHVS and CDR2 FQNEAQ. Deletions cut 1 base from V and 4 bases from J, with 12 bases between. CDR3 size: 15 residues. CDR3 protein: CASSLGSRWADTQYF. CDR3 in DNA: TGTGCCAGCAGCTTAGGATCTCGATGGGCAGATACGCAGTATTTT.

This clonotype occurred a few times. The rearrangement links TRBV3-1 to TRBJ2-4; 8 bases fit TRBD2. This CDR3 is 15 amino acids long. Germline V gene data show CDR1 as LGHDT and CDR2 as YNNKEL (reference sequence). V lost 3 bases and J lost 4; bases outside the gene matches: 5. CDR3 residues: CASSHSGMAKNIQYF. Here the CDR3 DNA reads TGTGCCAGCAGCCATAGCGGGATGGCGAAAAACATTCAGTACTTC. The full variable domain, in which reference TRBV3-1 and TRBJ2-4 provide the parts outside the CDR3, is DTAVSQTPKYLVTQMGNDKSIKCEQNLGHDTMYWYKQDSKKFLKIMFSYNNKELIINETVPNRFSPKSPDKAHLNLHINSLELGDSAVYFCASSHSGMAKNIQYFGAGTRLSVL.

This clonotype has ten or more counts. The V and J genes are TRBV5-5 and TRBJ2-5; a weak D match, TRBD2 (6 bases). Looked up from germline, CDR1 is SGHKS and CDR2 is YYEKEE (reference sequence). The CDR3 contains 15 residues. Trimming removed 0 bases from V and 4 bases from J, with 13 bases in between. The DNA for the CDR3 is TGTGCCAGCAGCTTGGATGCAGGGAGGTTAGAGACCCAGTACTTC. Translated: CASSLDAGRLETQYF.

This clonotype was picked up one time. Here the CDR3 omits its conserved ending phenylalanine or tryptophan, so a read error is the likely source. The chain employs TRBV20-1 and TRBJ2-1; TRBD2 is a possible D gene (6 bases). Germline CDR1 DFQATT, CDR2 SNEGSKA (reference sequence). The CDR3 has 14 residues. V lost 6 bases and J 0 bases, leaving 12 bases between the germline ends. CDR3 nucleotides: TGCAGTGCCCACGGGAGCCCCTCCTACAATGAGCAGTTCCTC. As protein: CSAHGSPSYNEQFL.

Comment on this clonotype: At one of its ends the junction is not consistent with the germline gene, which may arise from a read error. The chain combines TRBV6-1 with TRBJ2-3; D not certain. The germline gives CDR1 MNHNS, CDR2 SASEGT. The CDR3 runs 13 residues. CDR3 amino acids: CASSNLLEDTHYF. The CDR3 DNA sequence: TGTGCCAGCAGCAATCTGCTCGAGGATACGCATTATTTT.

The table lists this clonotype with a few counts. The chain is built from TRBV12-3 or TRBV12-4 and TRBJ2-1, with D tentatively TRBD2 (5 bases). V was cut by 3 bases and J by 5 bases, with 8 bases left in between. The CDR3 extends over 13 amino acids. The CDR3 DNA reads as TGTGCCAGCAGTTTCCGGGATAACAATGAGCAGTTCTTC. It translates to CASSFRDNNEQFF.

This clonotype was recorded at least ten times. The chain links TRBV12-3 or TRBV12-4 to TRBJ1-5; D gene uncertain. The V end was cut by 2 bases, the J end by 7 bases, with 9 bases between. The CDR3 has 13 residues. The CDR3 DNA reads TGTGCCAGCAGTTTAAGTTCGGGACAGCCCCAGCATTTT. It encodes CASSLSSGQPQHF.

This clonotype was picked up many times. The CDR3 DNA sequence: TGTGCCAGCAGCTATTCCATCCTCGGGACAGGGGGGACAGATACGCAGTATTTT. Protein product: CASSYSILGTGGTDTQYF. The J gene is TRBJ2-3, the V gene TRBV7-2; 11 nucleotides match TRBD1. The ends lost 4 bases at V and 3 bases at J; junction bases unmatched: 12. This CDR3 region has 18 residues. The germline gives CDR1 SGHTA, CDR2 FQGNSA. The full variable domain, with the rest looked up from reference TRBV7-2 and TRBJ2-3, is GAGVSQSPSNKVTEKGKDVELRCDPISGHTALYWYRQSLGQGLEFLIYFQGNSAPDKSGLPSDRFSAERTGGSVSTLTIQRTQQEDSAVYLCASSYSILGTGGTDTQYFGPGTRLTVL.

This clonotype was detected a few times. The V call is TRBV20-1, the J call TRBJ2-5; 8 nucleotides align to TRBD2. This CDR3 region has 15 residues. V lost 3 bases and J lost 1; bases outside the gene matches: 7. Germline CDR1 DFQATT, CDR2 SNEGSKA (reference sequence). The CDR3 DNA sequence: TGCAGTGCTAGGGTGGTAGCGGGGATCCAAGAGACCCAGTACTTC. Amino acids: CSARVVAGIQETQYF.

This clonotype came up a few times. The chain uses TRBV4-1 and TRBJ2-7, with 7 bases that match TRBD1. Per germline, CDR1 MGHRA and CDR2 YSYEKL. Losses at the gene ends were 0 bases for V and 5 bases for J; bases not matched to a gene: 7. There are 15 residues in the CDR3. This CDR3 is CASSQDSTGVDEQYF. The CDR3, as DNA: TGCGCCAGCAGCCAAGATAGTACAGGGGTTGACGAGCAGTACTTC.

This clonotype was observed a handful of times. This chain connects TRBV30 to TRBJ2-7, with D maybe TRBD1 (7 bases). Germline assignment: CDR1 GTSNPN and CDR2 SVGIG (reference sequence). Trimming shortened V by 2 bases and J by 7 bases, and 9 bases separated the two germline ends. CDR3 length equals 11 residues. CDR3 protein: CAWSPGGEQYF. DNA for the CDR3: TGTGCCTGGAGTCCAGGGGGGGAGCAGTACTTC.

Only a few counts were recorded for this clonotype. The chain joins TRBV12-3 or TRBV12-4 to TRBJ1-2; 10 nucleotides agree with TRBD1. Trimming took 6 bases from V and 8 from J; bases not matched to a gene: 9. The CDR3 extends over 14 amino acids. The CDR3 bases are TGTGCCAGCAGCCGAGACAGGGGGCTCATCGGCTACACCTTC. This gives the protein CASSRDRGLIGYTF.

The table lists this clonotype with a few counts. The V and J genes are TRBV7-8 and TRBJ1-1; D may be TRBD1 (5 bases). Trimming shortened V by 2 bases and J by 1 base, and 11 bases separated the two germline ends. Germline CDR1 and CDR2: SGHVS and FQNEAQ. The CDR3 covers 15 residues. The CDR3 loop reads CASSLSGGWNTEAFF. The CDR3 DNA follows: TGTGCCAGCAGCTTATCGGGGGGTTGGAACACTGAAGCTTTCTTT.

This clonotype was seen repeatedly, ten times or more. An end of the junction does not agree with germline; a read error may underlie this. The chain carries TRBV12-3 or TRBV12-4 and TRBJ2-3; D is undetermined. The length of the CDR3 is 8 residues. DNA for the CDR3: TGTGCCAGCAGTTTATCGGATTTT. This encodes CASSLSDF.